A single sample gave rise to the 10 T cell receptor beta chains below, sequenced in a study of radiotherapy plus CTLA-4 blockade in lung cancer. TCRdb's table, derived via immunoSEQ multiplex PCR, lists solely in-frame clones and lacks some. The sample includes fewer than 75,000 clones, roughly 84% of them seen just once. The sequences come from peripheral blood, collected from a patient treated with radiotherapy plus ipilimumab. The receptors derive from a human donor with non-small cell lung cancer that progressed on radiotherapy plus ipilimumab.

The chain links TRBV4-1 to TRBJ2-1; no clear D. Germline CDR1 MGHRA, CDR2 YSYEKL. V lost 4 bases, J lost 0 bases, and 13 bases lay in between. The CDR3 extends over 16 amino acids. CDR3 nucleotides: TGCGCCAGCAGCCCTCGCCTGCAGTACTCCTACAATGAGCAGTTCTTC. Protein product: CASSPRLQYSYNEQFF.

V usage is TRBV7-2 and J usage is TRBJ2-2; possibly TRBD1 or TRBD2 for D (6 bases each). V was pared by 8 bases and J by 3 bases, with 13 bases between. Germline CDR1 reads SGHTA; CDR2 reads FQGNSA. The CDR3 runs 14 residues. CDR3 bases: TGTGCCAGCGGCGGTCGGGGGCACACCGGGGAGCTGTTTTTT. Translation: CASGGRGHTGELFF.

The chain couples TRBV1 to TRBJ2-5; the D call TRBD2 from the table was never checked on the DNA. TRBV1 is a pseudogene. The CDR3 is made up of 13 amino acids. The chain's CDR3 is CTSKAGTKETQYF. DNA for the CDR3: TGCACCAGCAAAGCGGGTACGAAAGAGACCCAGTACTTC.

This chain uses TRBV6-1 with TRBJ1-1; D is unresolved. The CDR3 has 13 amino acids. The V gene lost 3 bases and the J gene lost 3 bases, with 8 bases spanning the gap. Looked up from germline, CDR1 is MNHNS and CDR2 is SASEGT. The DNA of the CDR3 is TGTGCCAGCAGTGACAAACGTGACACTGAAGCTTTCTTT. Its protein product is CASSDKRDTEAFF.

The chain has TRBV2 and TRBJ2-1; D call uncertain. This CDR3 is built from 11 residues. Between the trimmed V and J ends, which lost 7 bases and 9 bases, there was a span of 10 bases. Germline lookup yields CDR1 SNHLY and CDR2 FYNNEI. The CDR3 reads CASTNGAEQFF. The CDR3 coding sequence is TGTGCCAGCACCAACGGTGCTGAGCAGTTCTTC.

J is TRBJ2-7 and V is TRBV18; 12 nucleotides match TRBD2. The CDR3 length is 16 residues. Germline V lookup: CDR1 KGHSH, CDR2 LQKENI. The junction had 5 bases not matched to a gene; V was cut back by 3 bases and J by 2 bases. CDR3 sequence: CASSPAGLAGTYEQYF. The CDR3 nucleotides are TGTGCCAGCTCACCCGCTGGACTAGCGGGGACCTACGAGCAGTACTTC.

The chain recombines TRBV27 with TRBJ2-1; 12 bases align to TRBD2. The CDR3 loop spans 14 amino acids. The V segment lost 6 bases and the J segment 6 bases; nucleotides outside the gene matches: 3. CDR1 MNHEY and CDR2 SMNVEV come from the germline V gene (reference sequence). The CDR3 region is CASSGLAGPNEQFF. The CDR3 bases are TGTGCCAGCAGCGGACTAGCGGGACCCAATGAGCAGTTCTTC.

V is TRBV9 and J is TRBJ2-1; TRBD2 aligns across 8 bases. Germline V lookup: CDR1 SGDLS, CDR2 YYNGEE. V shed 0 bases, J shed 0 bases, and the junction held 11 bases outside the gene matches. The length of the CDR3 is 19 residues. The CDR3 region is CASSVGPGLGLSSYNEQFF. The CDR3 DNA reads as TGTGCCAGCAGCGTAGGTCCGGGACTAGGTCTAAGCTCCTACAATGAGCAGTTCTTC.

The chain's CDR3 is CASSEFDRSGNTIYF. CDR3 bases: TGTGCCAGCAGTGAATTTGATCGCTCTGGAAACACCATATATTTT. This rearrangement joins TRBV6-1 to TRBJ1-3; D unresolved. V shed 2 bases and J shed 0 bases, with 8 bases lying between them. CDR3 length equals 15 residues. Germline V gene data show CDR1 as MNHNS and CDR2 as SASEGT.

Points on this clone: Germline is not matched at one junction end, which may reflect a read error. The chain recombines TRBV4-1 with TRBJ2-3; the D is unclear. From germline, CDR1 is MGHRA and CDR2 YSYEKL. This CDR3 is 12 amino acids long. CDR3 DNA sequence: TGCGCCAGCAGCCCACCCATAGATATGCAGTATTTT. Amino acids: CASSPPIDMQYF.